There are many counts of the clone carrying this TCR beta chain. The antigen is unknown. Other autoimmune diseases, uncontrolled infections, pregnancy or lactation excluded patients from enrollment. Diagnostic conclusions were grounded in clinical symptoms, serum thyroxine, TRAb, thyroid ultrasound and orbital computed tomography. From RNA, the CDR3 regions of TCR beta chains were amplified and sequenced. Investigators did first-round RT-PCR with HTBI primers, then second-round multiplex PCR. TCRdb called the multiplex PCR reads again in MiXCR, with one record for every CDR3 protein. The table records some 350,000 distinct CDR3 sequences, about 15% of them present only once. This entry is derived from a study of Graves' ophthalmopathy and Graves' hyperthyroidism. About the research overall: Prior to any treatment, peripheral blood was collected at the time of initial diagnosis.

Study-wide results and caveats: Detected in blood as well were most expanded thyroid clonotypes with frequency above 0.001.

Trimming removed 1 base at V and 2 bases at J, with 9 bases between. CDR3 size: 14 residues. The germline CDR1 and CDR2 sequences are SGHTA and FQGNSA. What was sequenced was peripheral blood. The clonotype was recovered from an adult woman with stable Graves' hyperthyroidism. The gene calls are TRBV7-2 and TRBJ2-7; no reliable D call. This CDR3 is CASSLDGRPYEQYF. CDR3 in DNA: TGTGCCAGCAGCTTAGACGGACGGCCCTACGAGCAGTACTTC.